The rows below give T cell receptor beta chains drawn from one sample of a study of regulatory T cells in long-lasting Graves disease. TCRdb processed the multiplex PCR reads anew with MiXCR; each CDR3 protein has one entry. The table has 500,000 to 800,000 distinct CDR3 sequences, 25% to 35% seen once; the top ten hold around 42%. The sample in question was peripheral blood mononuclear cells (PBMCs), obtained when the disease was refractory, from a patient treated with antithyroid drugs. The origin of the receptors is a female donor with Graves disease. Each CDR3 is given with its conserved first and last residue. The D gene is left open where the match is weak. Clone size is stated in some rows and not others, as once, few, many or a class when expanded.

NA	TRBJ1-2	TRBV11-2	NA	TGTGCCAGCAGCAAGTCCGTTTATGGGGATGGCTACACCTTC	CASSKSVYGDGYTF
few	TRBJ1-5	TRBV29-1	NA	TGCAGCGCCGGGACCGATTTCAATCAGCCCCAGCATTTT	CSAGTDFNQPQHF
many	TRBJ1-2	TRBV28	NA	TGTGCCAGCAGTTTAGGCGGGGGGCTGAGTGGCTACACCTTC	CASSLGGGLSGYTF
NA	TRBJ2-7	TRBV5-1	TRBD2	TGCGCCAGCAGTACCGGGACTAGCGGGAGACCCATCGAGCAGTACTTC	CASSTGTSGRPIEQYF
few	TRBJ2-3	TRBV27	NA	TGTGCCAGCAGTTTAACGGGTCGGACAGATACGCAGTATTTT	CASSLTGRTDTQYF
NA	TRBJ2-5	TRBV10-3	TRBD1	TGTGCCATCAGTGAGCCACAGGGGAAAGAGACCCAGTACTTC	CAISEPQGKETQYF
NA	TRBJ1-2	TRBV3-1	NA	TGTGCCAGCAGCCACCCCCAGGGGAGGTATGGCTACACCTTC	CASSHPQGRYGYTF
NA	TRBJ1-1	TRBV10-2	TRBD1	TGCGCCAGCATGTTGACAGGGGGCGTCACTGAAGCTTTCTTT	CASMLTGGVTEAFF
few	TRBJ1-5	TRBV7-9	NA	TGTGCCAGCAGCTTAGATGCGACGGCAAATCAGCCCCAGCATTTT	CASSLDATANQPQHF
NA	TRBJ1-1	TRBV2	TRBD1	TGTGCCAGCAGTGAAACCGGGACAGGGGGACAGGCTTTCTTT	CASSETGTGGQAFF
NA	TRBJ1-5	TRBV7-2	NA	TGTGCCAGCAGCCCAAGCAGGGTCGGACAGCCCCAGCATTTT	CASSPSRVGQPQHF
many	TRBJ1-2	TRBV29-1	NA	TGCAGCGCCAATCCAGGGGAAAACTATGGCTACACCTTC	CSANPGENYGYTF
few	TRBJ2-7	TRBV30	TRBD1	TGTGCCTCCGGGAGGGGACAGGGGAACGAGCAGTACTTC	CASGRGQGNEQYF
few	TRBJ2-2	TRBV6-1	NA	TGTGCCAGCGGCCGAGACTCCACCGGGGAGCTGTTTTTT	CASGRDSTGELFF
few	TRBJ2-7	TRBV7-9	TRBD1	TGTGCCAGCAGCTTAGAAACAGGGGGAACCTACGAGCAGTACTTC	CASSLETGGTYEQYF
few	TRBJ2-5	TRBV13	NA	TGTGCCAGCAGCTTATCGGGTTTGGGGGGCCGGGAGACCCAGTACTTC	CASSLSGLGGRETQYF
few	TRBJ1-5	TRBV30	NA	TGTGCCTGGAGGGCCCCGAATCAGCCCCAGCATTTT	CAWRAPNQPQHF
many	TRBJ2-7	TRBV2	NA	TGTGCCAGCAGTGAAGGGACTCCACTTTCCTACGAGCAGTACTTC	CASSEGTPLSYEQYF
many	TRBJ1-5	TRBV28	NA	TGTGCCAGCAGATCAAGGCCGGGCTCCAATCAGCCCCAGCATTTT	CASRSRPGSNQPQHF
NA	TRBJ2-7	TRBV29-1	TRBD1	TGCAGCGTCGAAGGGACAGACGCCTACGAGCAGTACTTC	CSVEGTDAYEQYF
few	TRBJ2-5	TRBV12-3/TRBV12-4	NA	TGTGCCAGCAGTTCGTGGGGGCCTCCGCAAGAGACCCAGTACTTC	CASSSWGPPQETQYF
many	TRBJ1-3	TRBV12-3/TRBV12-4	NA	TGTGCCAGCAGTTTAGTCGGCGGAGCTGGAAACACCATATATTTT	CASSLVGGAGNTIYF
NA	TRBJ1-2	TRBV18	TRBD1	TGTGCCAGCTCATCGGGACAGACTCGAGCTAACTATGGCTACACCTTC	CASSSGQTRANYGYTF
few	TRBJ1-1	TRBV7-9	TRBD1	TGTGCCAGCAGCCCGACAGGGTTCACTGAAGCTTTCTTT	CASSPTGFTEAFF
NA	TRBJ1-4	TRBV6-5	NA	TGTGCCAGCAGTTACTCGGGAGGAGGAACTAATGAAAAACTGTTTTTT	CASSYSGGGTNEKLFF
many	TRBJ2-5	TRBV11-1	NA	TGTGCCAGCAGCTTATGGCGTCAGGGAGAGACCCAGTACTTC	CASSLWRQGETQYF
NA	TRBJ2-1	TRBV12-3/TRBV12-4	TRBD1	TGTGCCAGCAGACTTAGGACAGGGTGGGACAATGAGCAGTTCTTC	CASRLRTGWDNEQFF
NA	TRBJ2-7	TRBV5-1	NA	TGCGCCAGCAGCTTGGAGCTAGCGCAAATACGCTACGAGCAGTACTTC	CASSLELAQIRYEQYF
NA	TRBJ1-4	TRBV30	NA	TGTGCCTGGAGTGTGAATGAAAAACTGTTTTTT	CAWSVNEKLFF
NA	TRBJ1-6	TRBV6-1	NA	TGTGCCAGCACTCGAGGTTCACCCCTCCACTTT	CASTRGSPLHF
NA	TRBJ1-1	TRBV5-1	NA	TGCGCCAGCAGCTTACACAGTGGCAGCTTTGACACTGAAGCTTTCTTT	CASSLHSGSFDTEAFF
few	TRBJ1-2	TRBV15	TRBD1	TGTGCCACCAGCAAAGACCGACAGGGAAATTATGGCTACACCTTC	CATSKDRQGNYGYTF
NA	TRBJ1-5	TRBV30	TRBD1	TGTGCCTGGAGTAGAGGACAGGGGAGCAATCAGCCCCAGCATTTT	CAWSRGQGSNQPQHF
many	TRBJ2-7	TRBV28	NA	TGTGCCAGCAGGCCCAGCGGTAGCTCCTACGAGCAGTACTTC	CASRPSGSSYEQYF
many	TRBJ1-2	TRBV28	NA	TGTGCCAGCAGTTTTCAGGGGAGCTATGGCTACACCTTC	CASSFQGSYGYTF
few	TRBJ1-1	TRBV12-3/TRBV12-4	NA	TGTGCCAGCAGTATACAGGAGGAAGCTTTCTTT	CASSIQEEAFF
NA	TRBJ1-1	TRBV7-9	TRBD1	TGTGCCAGCAGTAGGGACAGGGAGGTGACGAACACTGAAGCTTTCTTT	CASSRDREVTNTEAFF
few	TRBJ2-7	TRBV7-9	TRBD1	TGTGCCAGCAGCTTAGCGGTGGGACGGGACAGCTCCTACGAGCAGTACTTC	CASSLAVGRDSSYEQYF
NA	TRBJ1-1	TRBV28	NA	TGTGCCAGCAGTTTCCCAGGGGTCCCTGAAGCTTTCTTT	CASSFPGVPEAFF
few	TRBJ2-7	TRBV9	TRBD2	TGTGCCAGCAGCGTAGAAGAGACTAGCGGCTACGAGCAGTACTTC	CASSVEETSGYEQYF
few	TRBJ2-7	TRBV20-1	NA	TGCAGTGCTAAGGCACTCGGTGAGGTTCCCTACGAGCAGTACTTC	CSAKALGEVPYEQYF
few	TRBJ1-2	TRBV30	NA	TGTGCCTGGAGTGTCCGCAGAGCCAATAACTATGGCTACACCTTC	CAWSVRRANNYGYTF
many	TRBJ2-2	TRBV2	TRBD2	TGTGCCAGCAGGAAAAGACCGGGACTAGCGGGAAACACCGGGGAGCTGTTTTTT	CASRKRPGLAGNTGELFF
NA	TRBJ1-2	TRBV27	NA	TGTGCCAGCAGTTTTGGGGGGCGGGAGGGCTACACCTTC	CASSFGGREGYTF
NA	TRBJ2-1	TRBV19	TRBD2	TGTGCCAGTAGTATAGATGGGGCTAGCGGGAGGCCCTACAATGAGCAGTTCTTC	CASSIDGASGRPYNEQFF
NA	TRBJ2-5	TRBV2	NA	TGTGCCAGCAGTAAAAGACAGATCCAAGAGACCCAGTACTTC	CASSKRQIQETQYF
NA	TRBJ2-1	TRBV6-1	NA	TGTGCCAGCAATGAAAATGGGGGGTCCTACAATGAGCAGTTCTTC	CASNENGGSYNEQFF
many	TRBJ2-5	TRBV20-1	TRBD2	TGCAGTGCTAACAAGATAGCGGGCGGGCAAGAGACCCAGTACTTC	CSANKIAGGQETQYF
many	TRBJ2-5	TRBV11-2	TRBD2	TGTGCCAGCAGCTTTGGACTAGTCCAAGAGACCCAGTACTTC	CASSFGLVQETQYF
NA	TRBJ1-2	TRBV29-1	NA	TGCAGCGTGGCCGACAATAACTATGGCTACACCTTC	CSVADNNYGYTF
few	TRBJ1-1	TRBV7-6	NA	TGTGCCAGCAGCTTAACAGTAGTAGGCACTGAAGCTTTCTTT	CASSLTVVGTEAFF
many	TRBJ1-2	TRBV6-6	NA	TGTGCCAGCAGTTACTCGCACCGGCAGGGCTACACCTTC	CASSYSHRQGYTF
NA	TRBJ2-2	TRBV11-2	TRBD2	TGTGCCAGCAGACGCATCGCCGGGACTAGAGCGAACACCGGGGAGCTGTTTTTT	CASRRIAGTRANTGELFF
NA	TRBJ1-2	TRBV5-6	NA	TGTGCCAGCAGCCAGTACGACTATGGCTACACCTTC	CASSQYDYGYTF
NA	TRBJ2-5	TRBV19	NA	TGTGCCAGTAGTCGGACATCGGGTATAGGGGAGACCCAGTACTTC	CASSRTSGIGETQYF
few	TRBJ1-5	TRBV12-3/TRBV12-4	TRBD1	TGTGCCAGCAGTACCCGGTCCAGGGGGATCCAGCCCCAGCATTTT	CASSTRSRGIQPQHF